The 21 T cell receptor beta chains below come from one sample, sequenced in a study of T cell responses to AZD1222 COVID-19 vaccine. Produced via immunoSEQ multiplex PCR; TCRdb's table is partial and in-frame only. The sample shows tens of thousands of clones, around 89% of them seen only once. The specimen was peripheral blood, collected on day 0 of AZD1222 vaccination. The receptors come from an adult in good health.

V gene TRBV3-1 (or the pseudogene TRBV3-2) combines with J gene TRBJ1-4, with a weak D call TRBD1 (5 bases). Germline loops: CDR1 LGHDT, CDR2 YNNKEL (reference sequence). This CDR3 contains 14 residues. Trimming cost V 0 bases and J 7 bases, with 9 bases left between them. DNA for the CDR3: TGTGCCAGCAGCCAAGAGGGGGAAGGTGAAAAACTGTTTTTT. It specifies CASSQEGEGEKLFF.

The V call is TRBV28, the J call TRBJ1-2; no firm D call. Germline loops: CDR1 MDHEN, CDR2 SYDVKM. Between the trimmed V and J ends, which lost 2 bases and 7 bases, there was a span of 8 bases. This CDR3 comprises 12 residues. CDR3 DNA sequence: TGTGCCAGCAGTTTACAGTCGGGTGGCTACACCTTC. Its translation: CASSLQSGGYTF.

This clone was seen a single time. V is TRBV5-5 and J is TRBJ1-1; 9 bases match TRBD1. The trim removed 0 bases at V and 7 bases at J, leaving 10 bases unmatched. The V gene's germline CDR1 is SGHKS and CDR2 YYEKEE (reference sequence). This CDR3 region has 16 residues. CDR3 loop: CASSLGVRTGDLEAFF. The CDR3 nucleotides read TGTGCCAGCAGCTTGGGAGTGAGGACAGGGGATCTTGAAGCTTTCTTT.

The V and J genes are TRBV19 and TRBJ2-1; maybe TRBD1 (6 bases). This CDR3 comprises 15 residues. The ends were cut back, 4 bases at V and 10 bases at J, with 20 bases in the middle. Germline V gene sequence: CDR1 LNHDA, CDR2 SQIVND (reference sequence). The CDR3 loop is CASSKMTGLRKEQFF. CDR3 bases: TGTGCCAGTAGTAAAATGACAGGCCTCCGAAAAGAGCAGTTCTTC.

The V gene is TRBV19, the J gene TRBJ1-3; D unclear. V dropped 3 bases and J dropped 0 bases, with 15 bases sitting between them. The CDR3 has 17 residues. The germline CDR1 and CDR2 sequences are LNHDA and SQIVND (reference sequence). The CDR3 protein is CASSIPAEMSSGNTIYF. In nucleotides, the CDR3 is TGTGCCAGTAGTATTCCTGCAGAAATGTCCTCTGGAAACACCATATATTTT.

The CDR3, as DNA: TGTGCCAGCAGTCGGACGGGGTTTAGCACAGATACGCAGTATTTT. Amino acids: CASSRTGFSTDTQYF. V and J are TRBV2 and TRBJ2-3, with a weak D call TRBD2 (5 bases). Trimming cost V 5 bases and J 0 bases, with 12 bases left between them. This CDR3 spans 15 amino acids. The germline V gene has CDR1 SNHLY and CDR2 FYNNEI.

V is TRBV5-1 and J is TRBJ2-1; TRBD1 matches at 12 bases. Germline CDR1 and CDR2: SGHRS and YFSETQ. The V and J ends lost 3 bases and 1 base, in that order; junction bases with no gene match: 5. This CDR3 contains 17 residues. DNA for the CDR3: TGCGCCAGCAGCTGGGGACAGGGGGCGTTATCCTACAATGAGCAGTTCTTC. Translation gives CASSWGQGALSYNEQFF.

This chain connects TRBV6-2 or TRBV6-3 to TRBJ2-4; 10 bases align to TRBD2. V shed 2 bases, J shed 7 bases, and the junction held 8 bases outside the gene matches. This CDR3 spans 16 amino acids. Germline V gives CDR1 MNHEY, CDR2 SVGEGT. The CDR3 region is CASSYPSSGSFNIQYF. DNA for the CDR3: TGTGCCAGCAGTTACCCCTCTAGCGGGAGTTTCAACATTCAGTACTTC.

This sequence joins TRBV7-3 and TRBJ2-1; 9 bases fit TRBD2. Germline assignment: CDR1 SGHTA and CDR2 FQGTGA. CDR3 length: 17 amino acids. Trimming at V came to 2 bases and at J to 14 bases, leaving 19 bases not matched to a gene. The CDR3 DNA reads as TGTGCCAGCAGCTTAGGGCGGCGAGCGGGAGGAGAGGAACGAAAGTTCTTC. It translates to CASSLGRRAGGEERKFF.

The gene calls are TRBV25-1 and TRBJ2-5, with D hard to call. Germline CDR1 and CDR2: MGHDK and SYGVNS. V lost 2 bases and J 5 bases, leaving 9 bases between the germline ends. This CDR3 is 13 amino acids long. CDR3 in DNA: TGTGCCAGCAGTGAACGAGTCCCCGAGACCCAGTACTTC. This translates into CASSERVPETQYF.

V usage is TRBV5-6 and J usage is TRBJ2-7, with D perhaps assigned TRBD1 or TRBD2 (5 bases each). Germline V gene lookup returns CDR1 SGHDT and CDR2 YYEEEE. CDR3 length: 13 residues. Trimming pared 4 bases from V and 4 bases from J, leaving 12 bases between. The CDR3 reads CASSPGTAYEQYF. The CDR3 DNA reads TGTGCCAGCAGCCCCGGGACGGCGTACGAGCAGTACTTC.

The chain recombines TRBV5-4 with TRBJ2-6; no firm D call. The germline CDR1 and CDR2 sequences are SGHNT and YYREEE (reference sequence). This CDR3 spans 17 amino acids. V was pared by 1 base and J by 0 bases, with 11 bases between. The CDR3 reads CASSLLDSNSGANVLTF. The CDR3 coding sequence is TGTGCCAGCAGCTTGCTTGACTCCAACTCTGGGGCCAACGTCCTGACTTTC.

The chain employs TRBV7-9 and TRBJ1-2; no reliable D call. This CDR3 has 12 amino acids. The germline gives CDR1 SEHNR, CDR2 FQNEAQ (reference sequence). V lost 5 bases, J lost 3 bases, and 7 bases lay in between. CDR3 loop: CASSPGDYGYTF. The CDR3 nucleotides read TGTGCCAGCAGCCCCGGGGACTATGGCTACACCTTC.

The chain is built from TRBV5-1 and TRBJ1-1; D possibly corresponds to TRBD1 (6 bases). V gave up 0 bases and J gave up 5 bases, with 11 bases separating them. Germline V gene sequence: CDR1 SGHRS, CDR2 YFSETQ. This CDR3 spans 14 amino acids. CDR3 DNA: TGCGCCAGCAGCTTGGAACAGGGATTTACTGAAGCTTTCTTT. It codes for CASSLEQGFTEAFF.

The V gene is TRBV7-3, the J gene TRBJ2-2; D may be TRBD2 (6 bases). This CDR3 comprises 14 residues. In germline, CDR1 is SGHTA, CDR2 FQGTGA. Trimming took off 2 bases at V and 2 bases at J, with 6 bases between the two ends. The CDR3, as DNA: TGTGCCAGCAGCTTAGGACTAAACACCGGGGAGCTGTTTTTT. Residues: CASSLGLNTGELFF. Looking up the rest from reference TRBV7-3 and TRBJ2-2 gives the full variable domain: GAGVSQTPSNKVTEKGKYVELRCDPISGHTALYWYRQSLGQGPEFLIYFQGTGAADDSGLPNDRFFAVRPEGSVSTLKIQRTERGDSAVYLCASSLGLNTGELFFGEGSRLTVL.

This chain uses TRBV18 with TRBJ2-3, with 8 bases that match TRBD1. Germline trimming cut 2 bases from V and 3 bases from J; bases unmatched to any gene: 7. There are 16 residues in the CDR3. Per germline, CDR1 KGHSH and CDR2 LQKENI. The CDR3 spells CASSPNRGDTTDTQYF. CDR3 in DNA: TGTGCCAGCTCACCAAACAGGGGGGATACTACAGATACGCAGTATTTT.

The chain carries TRBV6-2 or TRBV6-3 and TRBJ1-2, with D perhaps TRBD1 (6 bases). Trimming removed 4 bases at V and 6 bases at J, with 21 bases between. The CDR3 covers 16 residues. Germline values: CDR1 MNHEY, CDR2 SVGEGT. The CDR3 nucleotides are TGTGCCAGCAGTTTTCTACGTGGGGGCGCAGAGAATGGCTACACCTTC. Amino acid sequence: CASSFLRGGAENGYTF.

The chain combines TRBV29-1 with TRBJ2-5; TRBD1 aligns across 10 bases. V lost 5 bases to trimming and J lost 5 bases; unmatched junction nucleotides: 8. The CDR3 runs 14 residues. Germline V gene data show CDR1 as SQVTM and CDR2 as ANQGSEA. CDR3 coding DNA: TGCAGCGTTTCCGGGACAGGGGTCCGGGAGACCCAGTACTTC. Protein: CSVSGTGVRETQYF.

The CDR3 protein is CASSFFMGTSYNEQFF. The DNA for the CDR3 is TGTGCCAGCAGTTTTTTTATGGGGACCTCCTACAATGAGCAGTTCTTC. The chain employs TRBV27 and TRBJ2-1; either TRBD1 or TRBD2 may fit D (5 bases each). The CDR3 length is 16 residues. V gave up 3 bases and J gave up 0 bases, with 12 bases separating them. Germline V gene lookup returns CDR1 MNHEY and CDR2 SMNVEV (reference sequence).

The V gene is TRBV6-5, the J gene TRBJ1-1, with D perhaps matching TRBD1 (5 bases). Trimming removed 5 bases at V and 5 bases at J, with 15 bases between. This CDR3 is 14 amino acids long. The V gene's germline CDR1 is MNHEY and CDR2 SVGAGI. CDR3 in DNA: TGTGCCAGCAGTCCCCTCCAGGGTTGGACTGAAGCTTTCTTT. Translated: CASSPLQGWTEAFF.

This clone was recorded once. The gene calls are TRBV7-9 and TRBJ2-1; D perhaps matches TRBD2 (6 bases). V was pared by 3 bases and J by 2 bases, with 14 bases between. CDR1 and CDR2 from the germline V gene are SEHNR and FQNEAQ (reference sequence). The CDR3 spans 16 residues. CDR3 sequence: CASSFGSGRTYNEQFF. The CDR3 coding sequence is TGTGCCAGCAGCTTCGGCAGCGGGCGAACCTACAATGAGCAGTTCTTC.